The rows below give T cell receptor beta chains drawn from one sample of a study of shared clonotypes between healthy human individuals. Here immunoSEQ multiplex PCR was the method, and the copy in TCRdb shows in-frame clones only, minus some. The table includes around 2.5 million clones, 80% to 95% detected once. The sample consisted of naive CD4+ T cells from PBMCs. The receptors were sampled from a man aged 18 to 30 in good health. Some clones in this sample may be carry-over from other donors' samples. Each CDR3 is given with its conserved first and last residue. Fields, in order: clone size, D gene, V gene, J gene, CDR3 DNA, CDR3 protein. The D gene is left open where the match is weak. The listing skips clone size in some rows; elsewhere it reads once, few, many or a size class.

NA	TRBD2	TRBV5-1	TRBJ2-3	TGCGCCAGCAGCGCACTAGCGGGCCTCCGGGGAGATACGCAGTATTTT	CASSALAGLRGDTQYF
NA	TRBD1	TRBV10-3	TRBJ1-1	TGTGCCATCAGGGACCCCGCTAAGACAGGGGCCCGGAACACTGAAGCTTTCTTT	CAIRDPAKTGARNTEAFF
once	NA	TRBV7-9	TRBJ2-7	TGTGCCAGCAGCTTAGCCTACAACGAGCAGTACTTC	CASSLAYNEQYF
NA	NA	TRBV7-3	TRBJ1-2	TGTGCCAGCAGCTTAAATCCGGGGGCGGGCTATGGCTACACCTTC	CASSLNPGAGYGYTF
NA	NA	TRBV7-2	TRBJ1-5	TGTGCCAGCAGCTTAGTGGGGGATCAGCCCCAGCATTTT	CASSLVGDQPQHF
NA	NA	TRBV7-2	TRBJ1-1	TGTGCCAGCAGCTTAGACACATACACTGAAGCTTTCTTT	CASSLDTYTEAFF
NA	NA	TRBV5-1	TRBJ2-4	TGCGCCAGCAGTGAGGGCGAAACCAAAAACATTCAGTACTTC	CASSEGETKNIQYF
NA	TRBD2	TRBV9	TRBJ2-3	TGTGCCAGCAGCGTAGCGGGTACTAGCGGGACCCGAGGTACAGATACGCAGTATTTT	CASSVAGTSGTRGTDTQYF
NA	TRBD2	TRBV5-1	TRBJ2-7	TGCGCCAGCAGCCCCGGGCTAGCGGAGTTCTACGAGCAGTACTTC	CASSPGLAEFYEQYF
once	TRBD2	TRBV5-4	TRBJ2-1	TGTGCCAGCAGCGTACCGGGACTAGGGATCAATGAGCAGTTCTTC	CASSVPGLGINEQFF
NA	NA	TRBV11-3	TRBJ2-2	TGTGCCAGCAGCCCCCAACGGGGACGAACCGGGGAGCTGTTTTTT	CASSPQRGRTGELFF
NA	NA	TRBV11-3	TRBJ2-7	TGTGCCAGCAGCCCTTTCCGGGATAATGAGCAGTACTTC	CASSPFRDNEQYF
NA	NA	TRBV25-1	TRBJ2-5	TGTGCCAGCAGTGTAGGGGCAAGGGAGACCCAGTACTTC	CASSVGARETQYF
NA	NA	TRBV21-1	TRBJ1-3	TGTGCCAGCAGCGGGCACAGGGGACAAATTGGAAACACCATATATTTT	CASSGHRGQIGNTIYF
NA	NA	TRBV27	TRBJ2-7	TGTGCCAGCAGTTTCCAGGGAAACGGGCACGAGCAGTACTTC	CASSFQGNGHEQYF
NA	NA	TRBV11-2	TRBJ2-3	TGTGCCAGCAGCTTAGCCGGCACAGATACGCAGTATTTT	CASSLAGTDTQYF
NA	TRBD1	TRBV18	TRBJ1-1	TGTGCCAGCTCCCGCCGGGACAGGGTCTCTGAAGCTTTCTTT	CASSRRDRVSEAFF
NA	NA	TRBV5-1	TRBJ2-1	TGCGCCAGCAGCTTGGGACTGGAGAATGAGCAGTTCTTC	CASSLGLENEQFF
NA	NA	TRBV6-1	TRBJ2-1	TGTGCCAGCTTGGGTTACAATGAGCAGTTCTTC	CASLGYNEQFF
NA	TRBD2	TRBV13	TRBJ2-7	TGTGCCAGCAGCTCTGAAATGGGGGGCCGGCTAGCGGGAAACTACGAGCAGTACTTC	CASSSEMGGRLAGNYEQYF
NA	NA	TRBV9	TRBJ2-1	TGTGCCAGCAGCGTCCGGGATTCTGAGCAGTTCTTC	CASSVRDSEQFF
once	TRBD1	TRBV18	TRBJ2-5	TGTGCCAGCTCACAAAGCCCGGGACAGGGAGGAGAGACCCAGTACTTC	CASSQSPGQGGETQYF
NA	NA	TRBV10-3	TRBJ1-1	TGTGCCATCAGAAGAGAGGAGGTGACTGAAGCTTTCTTT	CAIRREEVTEAFF
NA	TRBD1	TRBV4-1	TRBJ1-2	TGCGCCAGCAGCCTAAGAGGACAGGGTCACTATGGCTACACCTTC	CASSLRGQGHYGYTF
NA	NA	TRBV2	TRBJ2-1	TGTGCCAGCAATGGAGAGTACAATGAGCAGTTCTTC	CASNGEYNEQFF
NA	NA	TRBV5-5	TRBJ1-2	TGTGCCAGCAGCTTACTCGCGGGCCTTAACTATGGCTACACCTTC	CASSLLAGLNYGYTF
NA	NA	TRBV7-9	TRBJ2-7	TGTGCCAGCAGCTTAGTTCAAATAGGGGTCGAGCAGTACTTC	CASSLVQIGVEQYF
NA	NA	TRBV11-2	TRBJ1-6	TGTGCCAGCAGCTTGCCGAGCTCCTATAATTCACCCCTCCACTTT	CASSLPSSYNSPLHF
NA	TRBD2	TRBV5-1	TRBJ2-3	TGCGCCAGCAGCTTGGGCGGGACTAGCAACGCAGATACGCAGTATTTT	CASSLGGTSNADTQYF
NA	NA	TRBV30	TRBJ1-5	TGTGCCTGGAGTGTGGAACGGACGGACAATAGCAATCAGCCCCAGCATTTT	CAWSVERTDNSNQPQHF
NA	NA	TRBV28	TRBJ1-5	TGTGCCAGCAGAAAGTCGGGCTTGAGCAATCAGCCCCAGCATTTT	CASRKSGLSNQPQHF
NA	NA	TRBV2	TRBJ2-3	TGTGCCAGCAGCCTTCTTGTGAGCACAGATACGCAGTATTTT	CASSLLVSTDTQYF
NA	NA	TRBV28	TRBJ1-5	TGTGCCAGCAGATCTCCGGGACGCCTCTATAGCAATCAGCCCCAGCATTTT	CASRSPGRLYSNQPQHF
once	TRBD1	TRBV27	TRBJ2-7	TGTGCCAGCAGTTTCACCGGGACAGATTCCTACGAGCAGTACTTC	CASSFTGTDSYEQYF
NA	NA	TRBV18	TRBJ1-5	TGTGCCAGCTCTGAGGGCCTTGACCAGCCCCAGCATTTT	CASSEGLDQPQHF
few	NA	TRBV14	TRBJ1-1	TGTGCCAGCAGCAGGGGGGTGAACACTGAAGCTTTCTTT	CASSRGVNTEAFF
once	NA	TRBV29-1	TRBJ1-2	TGCAGCGTTGAACGCGATGGCTACACCTTC	CSVERDGYTF
NA	TRBD2	TRBV7-3	TRBJ2-3	TGTGCCAGCAGGCCCGGAGAGGGGCGGGGGAGCACAGATACGCAGTATTTT	CASRPGEGRGSTDTQYF
NA	TRBD1	TRBV6-1	TRBJ1-5	TGTGCCAGCAACCGACAGGGCAACAATCAGCCCCAGCATTTT	CASNRQGNNQPQHF
NA	TRBD1	TRBV11-2	TRBJ2-7	TGTGCCAGCAGTCGGACAGGGCCTACGGAGCAGTACTTC	CASSRTGPTEQYF
NA	NA	TRBV7-2	TRBJ2-5	TGTGCCAGCAGCGAGAGGGGGTCCGCTTGGTACCAAGAGACCCAGTACTTC	CASSERGSAWYQETQYF
NA	NA	TRBV6-1	TRBJ2-7	TGTGCCAGCAGTGTCCAGGGGCGCACCTACGAGCAGTACTTC	CASSVQGRTYEQYF
NA	TRBD1	TRBV19	TRBJ1-1	TGTGCCAGTAGGACGACAGGGGACACTGAAGCTTTCTTT	CASRTTGDTEAFF
NA	TRBD1	TRBV7-8	TRBJ1-2	TGTGCCAGCAGCAGACAGGGCGGCTATGGCTACACCTTC	CASSRQGGYGYTF
NA	NA	TRBV19	TRBJ2-6	TGTGCCAGTAGTATAGGCTGGGTAGGGGCCAACGTCCTGACTTTC	CASSIGWVGANVLTF
NA	TRBD2	TRBV14	TRBJ2-4	TGTGCCAGCAGCCAAGTCTGGGCGGGAGCGGGGGGCATTCAGTACTTC	CASSQVWAGAGGIQYF
NA	NA	TRBV5-1	TRBJ2-3	TGCGCCAGCACCCGAAGGTCCCGTGCTAGCACAGATACGCAGTATTTT	CASTRRSRASTDTQYF
once	NA	TRBV28	TRBJ1-2	TGTGCCAGCAGCGGGTGGGGCGGCTACACCTTC	CASSGWGGYTF